This T cell receptor beta chain was captured in a study of Ad26.COV2.S vaccination and SARS-CoV-2 variants. Treatment defined: around 19 received Ad26.COV2.S at low or high dose, single or two shots; about five received placebo; per-sample allocation not given. Day 63 after the first injection of vaccine or placebo was the sampling time. The CDR3 is 14 residues long. Germline loops: CDR1 SGHVS, CDR2 FNYEAQ. The V gene lost 1 base and the J gene lost 4 bases, with 10 bases spanning the gap. Sequenced by immunoSEQ multiplex PCR; TCRdb stores in-frame clones only, minus some. The profile shows around 340,000 clones, about 88% of them singletons.

The V call is TRBV7-6, the J call TRBJ1-1; D ambiguous. The sequences come from peripheral blood, collected in a trial of Ad26.COV2.S vaccine versus placebo. The receptor's source is a person aged 18-65 years who received the Ad26.COV2.S COVID-19 vaccine or a placebo. CDR3 sequence (DNA): TGTGCCAGCAGCTTAGTTCCGGAACCCACTGAAGCTTTCTTT. Translated: CASSLVPEPTEAFF.